This TCR beta chain originates from a study of long-term antiretroviral therapy in people with HIV. Whole-study findings and limits: Pre-ART expanded TRB clones stayed dominant throughout, though often decreasing after ART. An increase in diversity followed ART, yet levels stayed below transplant donor controls.

Runs used v3.0 of the immunoSEQ assay and were done at survey level. The target of sequencing was about 35,000-50,000 T-cell genomes per sample. Clones were read by immunoSEQ multiplex PCR, and TCRdb kept only the in-frame ones, dropping some. The sample has more than 20,000 clones; roughly 79% are singletons. This CDR3 has 15 amino acids. Germline values: CDR1 MNHEY, CDR2 SMNVEV (reference sequence). The V gene end was trimmed by 5 bases and the J gene end by 4 bases; junction bases not matched to a gene: 7. Only a few counts were recorded for this clone. Antigen: not known. Material: unsorted PBMCs, obtained 0.5 years after starting antiretroviral therapy. The receptor was isolated from a young man with HIV. The V and J genes are TRBV27 and TRBJ2-7; 11 bases match TRBD2. For the CDR3, the DNA is TGTGCCAGCAGTGCGGGACTAGCGGAGCGTTACGAGCAGTACTTC. This gives the protein CASSAGLAERYEQYF.